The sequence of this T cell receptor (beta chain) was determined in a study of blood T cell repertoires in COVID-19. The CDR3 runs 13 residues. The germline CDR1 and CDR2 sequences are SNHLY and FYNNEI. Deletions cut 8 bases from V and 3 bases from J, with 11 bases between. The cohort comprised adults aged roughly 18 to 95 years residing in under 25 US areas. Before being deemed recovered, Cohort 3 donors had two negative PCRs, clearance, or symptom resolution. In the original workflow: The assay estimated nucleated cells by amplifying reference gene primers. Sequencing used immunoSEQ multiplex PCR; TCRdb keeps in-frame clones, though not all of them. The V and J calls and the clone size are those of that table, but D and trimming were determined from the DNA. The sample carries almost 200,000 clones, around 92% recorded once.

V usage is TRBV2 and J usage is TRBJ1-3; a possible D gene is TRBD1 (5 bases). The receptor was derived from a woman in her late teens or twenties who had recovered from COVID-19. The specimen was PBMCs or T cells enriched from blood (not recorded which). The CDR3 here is CASGSDSGNTIYF. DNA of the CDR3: TGTGCCAGCGGATCTGACAGTGGAAACACCATATATTTT.